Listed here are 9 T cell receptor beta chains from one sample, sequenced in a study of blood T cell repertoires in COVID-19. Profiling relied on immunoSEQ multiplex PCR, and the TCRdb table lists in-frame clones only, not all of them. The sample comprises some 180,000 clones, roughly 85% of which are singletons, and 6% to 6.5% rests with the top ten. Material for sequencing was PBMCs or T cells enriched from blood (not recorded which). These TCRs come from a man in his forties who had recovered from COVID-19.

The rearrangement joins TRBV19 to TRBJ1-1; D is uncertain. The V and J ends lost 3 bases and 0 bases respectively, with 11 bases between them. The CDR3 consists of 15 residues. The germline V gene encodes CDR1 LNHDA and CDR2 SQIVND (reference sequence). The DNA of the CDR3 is TGTGCCAGTAGTATCTCGTTGTTTATGAACACTGAAGCTTTCTTT. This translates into CASSISLFMNTEAFF.

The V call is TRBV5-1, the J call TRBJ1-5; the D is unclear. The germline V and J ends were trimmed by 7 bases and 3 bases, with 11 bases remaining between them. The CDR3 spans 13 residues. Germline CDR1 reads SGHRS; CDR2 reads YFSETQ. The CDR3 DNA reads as TGCGCCAGCGCCATGGCGGTCAATCAGCCCCAGCATTTT. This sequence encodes CASAMAVNQPQHF.

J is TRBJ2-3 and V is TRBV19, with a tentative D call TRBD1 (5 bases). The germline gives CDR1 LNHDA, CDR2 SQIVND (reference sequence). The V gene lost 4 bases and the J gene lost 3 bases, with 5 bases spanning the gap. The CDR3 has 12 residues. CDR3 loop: CASSTGTDTQYF. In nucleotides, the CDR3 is TGTGCCAGTAGTACAGGGACAGATACGCAGTATTTT.

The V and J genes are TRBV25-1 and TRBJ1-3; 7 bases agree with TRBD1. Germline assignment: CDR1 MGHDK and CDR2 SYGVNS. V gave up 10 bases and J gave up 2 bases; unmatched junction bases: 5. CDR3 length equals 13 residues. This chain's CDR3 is CATGDRAGNTIYF. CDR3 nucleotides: TGTGCCACCGGGGACAGAGCTGGAAACACCATATATTTT.

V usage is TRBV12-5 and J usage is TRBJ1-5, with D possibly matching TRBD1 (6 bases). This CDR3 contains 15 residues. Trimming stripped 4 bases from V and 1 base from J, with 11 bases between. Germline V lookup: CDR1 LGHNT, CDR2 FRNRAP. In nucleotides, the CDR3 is TGTGCTAGTGGTTGGGGCCAGGGGAGCAATCAGCCCCAGCATTTT. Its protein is CASGWGQGSNQPQHF.

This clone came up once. This CDR3 reads CASSQDWAGYTF. The CDR3, as DNA: TGCGCCAGCAGCCAAGATTGGGCCGGCTACACCTTC. The V and J genes are TRBV4-1 and TRBJ1-2; no clear D gene. The CDR3 runs to 12 residues. Germline V lookup: CDR1 MGHRA, CDR2 YSYEKL. The ends were cut back, 0 bases at V and 8 bases at J, with 7 bases in the middle.

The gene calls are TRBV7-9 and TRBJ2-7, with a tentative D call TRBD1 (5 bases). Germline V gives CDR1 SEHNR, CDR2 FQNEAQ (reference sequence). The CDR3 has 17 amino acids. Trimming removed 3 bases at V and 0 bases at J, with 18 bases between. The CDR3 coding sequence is TGTGCCAGCAGCTTCCCCTTAGACCAGGGTCGCTCCTACGAGCAGTACTTC. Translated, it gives CASSFPLDQGRSYEQYF. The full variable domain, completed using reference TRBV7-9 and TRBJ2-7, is DTGVSQNPRHKITKRGQNVTFRCDPISEHNRLYWYRQTLGQGPEFLTYFQNEAQLEKSRLLSDRFSAERPKGSFSTLEIQRTEQGDSAMYLCASSFPLDQGRSYEQYFGPGTRLTVT.

The CDR3 DNA reads TGTGCCAGCGTGGACAGCCAAGGCGTGAACACTGAAGCTTTCTTT. As protein: CASVDSQGVNTEAFF. The chain has TRBV2 and TRBJ1-1; D is perhaps TRBD1 (6 bases). Germline CDR1 is SNHLY and CDR2 is FYNNEI. This CDR3 spans 15 amino acids. Trimming took off 8 bases at V and 0 bases at J, with 16 bases between the two ends.

Here the CDR3 DNA reads TGTGCCAGCAGCTTAGGGCAGGTCCTGGGTGATCAGCCCCAGCATTTT. The encoded protein is CASSLGQVLGDQPQHF. V gene TRBV7-2 combines with J gene TRBJ1-5; D gene uncertain. CDR1 and CDR2 from the germline V gene are SGHTA and FQGNSA. CDR3 length: 16 residues. Trimming removed 1 base from V and 5 bases from J, with 15 bases in between.